A selection of T cell receptor beta chains follows, all from one sample in a study of read filtering for tumor transcriptome and immune sequencing. TCRdb reanalysed the reads using MiXCR and keeps one entry per CDR3 protein. Here the sample spans approximately 40,000 distinct CDR3 sequences, approximately 13% being singletons. Material for sequencing was a population of CD138-negative cells sorted from bone marrow. These receptors were obtained from a donor at least 40 years old with multiple myeloma. Each CDR3 is given with its conserved first and last residue. The D gene is left open where the match is weak. Not every row has a clone size; where given, it reads once, few, many or a size class.

v_call	clone_size	j_call	cdr3_length	d_call	cdr3_aa	cdr3_nt
TRBV20-1	many	TRBJ1-1	13	-	CTQRGAGRTEAFF	TGCACCCAACGGGGGGCGGGAAGAACTGAAGCTTTCTTT
TRBV5-1	many	TRBJ2-1	16	TRBD2	CASSRTSGRSYNEQFF	TGCGCCAGCAGCCGGACTAGCGGGAGGTCCTACAATGAGCAGTTCTTC
TRBV29-1	many	TRBJ2-3	12	-	CSVDMGTDTQYF	TGCAGCGTTGATATGGGCACAGATACGCAGTATTTT
TRBV7-2	many	TRBJ2-5	16	TRBD1	CASSTHQGVGSETQYF	TGTGCCAGCAGCACGCACCAGGGGGTAGGATCGGAGACCCAGTACTTC
TRBV6-2/TRBV6-3	many	TRBJ1-5	14	-	CASSYSWVGQPQHF	TGTGCCAGCAGTTACAGCTGGGTTGGCCAGCCCCAGCATTTT
TRBV28	many	TRBJ2-1	14	-	CASSFRGWGNEQFF	TGTGCCAGCAGTTTCAGGGGCTGGGGGAATGAGCAGTTCTTC
TRBV28	-	TRBJ2-2	13	-	CASSFVNTGELFF	TGTGCCAGCAGTTTTGTGAACACCGGGGAGCTGTTTTTT
TRBV27	many	TRBJ2-1	16	TRBD2	CASSFRGGSSYNEQFF	TGTGCCAGCAGTTTCCGCGGGGGAAGCTCCTACAATGAGCAGTTCTTC
TRBV11-2	few	TRBJ2-7	15	-	CASSLGRTVPYEQYF	TGTGCCAGCAGCCTAGGTAGGACCGTGCCCTACGAGCAGTACTTC
TRBV5-1	-	TRBJ2-2	15	-	CASSLGAEYTGELLF	TGCGCCAGCAGCTTGGGAGCGGAGTACACCGGGGAGCTGCTTTTT
TRBV5-1	many	TRBJ2-5	13	-	CASSFLGQETQYF	TGCGCCAGCAGCTTTTTAGGGCAAGAGACCCAGTACTTC
TRBV29-1	many	TRBJ2-5	15	TRBD2	CSVGLAGGPGETQYF	TGCAGCGTCGGACTAGCGGGAGGGCCGGGAGAGACCCAGTACTTC
TRBV20-1	many	TRBJ2-3	16	TRBD2	CSASGGGRAPTDTQYF	TGCAGTGCTAGTGGCGGGGGGCGGGCCCCCACAGATACGCAGTATTTT
TRBV29-1	many	TRBJ2-7	12	TRBD2	CSALGRAYEQYF	TGCAGCGCCCTGGGGAGGGCCTACGAGCAGTACTTC
TRBV29-1	many	TRBJ2-2	14	TRBD2	CSASGGANTGELFF	TGCAGCGCTTCGGGAGGGGCTAACACCGGGGAGCTGTTTTTT
TRBV28	few	TRBJ2-2	15	TRBD2	CASSNSGRAPGELFF	TGTGCCAGCAGTAACAGCGGGAGGGCCCCCGGGGAGCTGTTTTTT
TRBV29-1	-	TRBJ2-1	14	-	CSVQESSVHNEQFF	TGCAGCGTTCAGGAATCTAGCGTTCACAATGAGCAGTTCTTC
TRBV29-1	many	TRBJ2-1	10	-	CSVDSHEQFF	TGCAGCGTTGATAGCCATGAGCAGTTCTTC
TRBV20-1	many	TRBJ2-7	13	-	CSASGEGPYEQYF	TGCAGTGCTAGCGGCGAGGGACCCTACGAGCAGTACTTC
TRBV7-6	few	TRBJ2-2	13	-	CASSPSNTGELFF	TGTGCCAGCAGCCCCTCAAACACCGGGGAGCTGTTTTTT
TRBV7-9	few	TRBJ2-1	20	TRBD2	CASSYFGLAGGPNRDNEQFF	TGTGCCAGCAGCTACTTCGGACTAGCGGGAGGGCCAAATCGAGACAATGAGCAGTTCTTC
TRBV30	few	TRBJ2-1	15	TRBD2	CAWTGLEVPYNEQFF	TGTGCCTGGACAGGACTAGAGGTCCCCTACAATGAGCAGTTCTTC
TRBV20-1	-	TRBJ1-5	15	-	CSAVTGQVSNQPQHF	TGCAGTGCCGTTACAGGGCAGGTCAGCAATCAGCCCCAGCATTTT
TRBV30	many	TRBJ2-7	14	-	CAWSSPDRPYEQYF	TGTGCCTGGAGTTCTCCGGACAGACCCTACGAGCAGTACTTC
TRBV2	many	TRBJ2-2	15	TRBD2	CASGGTSGNTGELFF	TGTGCCAGCGGGGGGACTAGCGGGAACACCGGGGAGCTGTTTTTT
TRBV6-2/TRBV6-3	many	TRBJ2-1	15	TRBD2	CASSPPASGRGEQFF	TGTGCCAGCAGTCCCCCGGCTAGCGGAAGGGGAGAGCAGTTCTTC
TRBV11-2	many	TRBJ1-1	14	-	CASSHSRWGTEAFF	TGTGCCAGCAGCCATTCCAGATGGGGCACTGAAGCTTTCTTT
TRBV7-3	many	TRBJ2-5	13	-	CASSLSILETQYF	TGTGCCAGCAGCTTATCTATATTGGAGACCCAGTACTTC
TRBV6-6	many	TRBJ2-1	15	-	CASSYAAPSYNEQFF	TGTGCCAGCAGTTACGCCGCCCCCTCCTACAATGAGCAGTTCTTC
TRBV12-3/TRBV12-4	many	TRBJ2-2	15	-	CASSRGPSNTGELFF	TGTGCCAGCAGTCGCGGACCCTCGAACACCGGGGAGCTGTTTTTT
TRBV20-1	many	TRBJ2-3	15	TRBD2	CSALVAGGSTDTQYF	TGCAGTGCCTTGGTGGCGGGAGGGAGCACAGATACGCAGTATTTT
TRBV28	-	TRBJ1-2	12	-	CASNAGDYGYTF	TGTGCCAGCAATGCGGGAGACTATGGCTACACCTTC
TRBV20-1	many	TRBJ1-1	13	-	CSASRSGGTEAFF	TGCAGTGCCAGTAGGTCGGGCGGGACTGAAGCTTTCTTT
TRBV3-1	many	TRBJ2-6	16	TRBD1	CASKGRGHRGANVLTF	TGTGCCAGCAAGGGCAGGGGGCACCGAGGGGCCAACGTCCTGACTTTC
TRBV20-1	-	TRBJ2-7	14	TRBD2	CSAEELAAPYEQYF	TGCAGTGCTGAGGAACTAGCGGCGCCCTACGAGCAGTACTTC
TRBV5-5	many	TRBJ2-5	15	TRBD2	CASSKVTSGQETQYF	TGTGCCAGCAGCAAAGTGACTAGCGGCCAAGAGACCCAGTACTTC
TRBV5-1	many	TRBJ2-5	15	-	CASSLAEVSQETQYF	TGCGCCAGCAGCTTGGCCGAGGTATCCCAAGAGACCCAGTACTTC
TRBV30	many	TRBJ1-1	14	-	CAWSVGGRGTEAFF	TGTGCCTGGAGTGTAGGGGGGAGAGGTACTGAAGCTTTCTTT
TRBV2	many	TRBJ2-7	13	-	CASSDSPGYEQYF	TGTGCCAGCAGTGACTCTCCGGGCTACGAGCAGTACTTC
TRBV30	many	TRBJ2-7	13	TRBD1	CAWRVTGGYEQYF	TGTGCCTGGAGAGTCACAGGGGGCTACGAGCAGTACTTC
TRBV29-1	many	TRBJ2-1	14	TRBD2	CSVGLGLANDEQFF	TGCAGCGTTGGTTTGGGACTAGCGAACGATGAGCAGTTCTTC
TRBV7-9	many	TRBJ2-4	12	-	CASTDFKNIQYF	TGTGCCAGCACAGATTTCAAAAACATTCAGTACTTC
TRBV5-1	many	TRBJ2-7	15	-	CASSLGLYGNYEQYF	TGCGCCAGCAGCTTGGGGCTCTACGGTAACTACGAGCAGTACTTC
TRBV2	many	TRBJ2-3	16	TRBD2	CASSTGLAGGLDTQYF	TGTGCCAGCAGTACAGGACTAGCGGGTGGACTAGATACGCAGTATTTT
TRBV20-1	many	TRBJ2-7	13	-	CSASGQDTYEQYF	TGCAGTGCTAGCGGGCAGGATACCTACGAGCAGTACTTC
TRBV5-1	many	TRBJ2-5	15	TRBD1	CASSLGDRVKETQYF	TGCGCCAGCAGCTTGGGGGACAGGGTAAAAGAGACCCAGTACTTC